A single sample is the source of the 21 T cell receptor beta chains below, sequenced in a study of T cell repertoires in cytomegalovirus infection. TCRdb re-derived calls from the reads in MiXCR, one entry per CDR3 protein. The sample has about 230,000 distinct CDR3 sequences, over 20% seen once. Input material: CD8+ T cells from PBMCs. The receptors here all came from a human donor in good health (CMV status not recorded). Some clones in this sample may be carry-over from other donors' samples.

A few counts support this clonotype. The chain combines TRBV7-9 with TRBJ1-2; D gene unclear. The V gene lost 7 bases and the J gene lost 4 bases, with 10 bases spanning the gap. Germline lookup yields CDR1 SEHNR and CDR2 FQNEAQ (reference sequence). This CDR3 comprises 12 residues. The CDR3 loop reads CASMGISYGYTF. The CDR3 bases are TGTGCCAGCATGGGGATCAGCTATGGCTACACCTTC.

In this sample, this clonotype turned up a few times. V usage is TRBV4-1 and J usage is TRBJ1-5; D is undetermined. Germline V gene lookup returns CDR1 MGHRA and CDR2 YSYEKL. The CDR3 loop spans 16 amino acids. Trimming cost V 0 bases and J 0 bases, with 9 bases left between them. CDR3 protein: CASSQDSELSNQPQHF. The CDR3 DNA is TGCGCCAGCAGCCAAGATTCAGAACTTAGCAATCAGCCCCAGCATTTT.

A word on this clonotype: A much larger clone sits a single nucleotide away, making a read error possible. This chain connects TRBV7-6 to TRBJ2-5, with 12 bases matching TRBD2. CDR3 size: 16 residues. Germline CDR1 reads SGHVS; CDR2 reads FNYEAQ. V lost 5 bases, J lost 4 bases, and 8 bases stayed unmatched. CDR3 nucleotides: TGTGCCAGCAGCACTCGGACTAGCGGGAACCTAGAGACCCAGTACTTC. This encodes CASSTRTSGNLETQYF.

The CDR3 loop reads CASSLFGQGTGQPQHF. Here the CDR3 DNA reads TGTGCCAGCAGTTTATTTGGGCAGGGTACCGGTCAGCCCCAGCATTTT. The V and J genes are TRBV28 and TRBJ1-5, with D tentatively TRBD1 (5 bases). This CDR3 spans 16 amino acids. Trimming took off 1 base at V and 6 bases at J, with 16 bases between the two ends. CDR1 MDHEN and CDR2 SYDVKM come from the germline V gene. Using reference TRBV28 and TRBJ1-5 for the parts outside the CDR3, the full variable domain is DVKVTQSSRYLVKRTGEKVFLECVQDMDHENMFWYRQDPGLGLRLIYFSYDVKMKEKGDIPEGYSVSREKKERFSLILESASTNQTSMYLCASSLFGQGTGQPQHFGDGTRLSIL.

The chain joins TRBV7-3 to TRBJ1-6; no firm D call. The V end lost 2 bases, the J end lost 0 bases, and 11 bases lay between the germline ends. The CDR3 sequence is 17 residues long. Germline values: CDR1 SGHTA, CDR2 FQGTGA. CDR3 nucleotide sequence: TGTGCCAGCAGCTTAGCAAAACAGAGCTCCTATAATTCACCCCTCCACTTT. Amino acid sequence: CASSLAKQSSYNSPLHF.

V usage is TRBV7-6 and J usage is TRBJ2-1; D might be TRBD1 or TRBD2, each matching 7 bases. CDR3 size: 15 residues. The germline V gene has CDR1 SGHVS and CDR2 FNYEAQ. The V end lost 4 bases, the J end lost 6 bases, and 16 bases lay between the germline ends. CDR3 sequence reads: CASSYQGGPANEQFF. CDR3 DNA: TGTGCCAGCAGCTACCAGGGGGGGCCTGCCAATGAGCAGTTCTTC.

The CDR3 nucleotides are TGTGCCAGCAGTTTCGGCGGGGGCCTAGATACGCAGTATTTT. This translates into CASSFGGGLDTQYF. The chain carries TRBV12-3 or TRBV12-4 and TRBJ2-3; perhaps TRBD2 as D (7 bases). CDR3 length equals 14 residues. V lost 3 bases to trimming and J lost 5 bases, with 12 bases between them.

The chain employs TRBV20-1 and TRBJ1-2, with 11 bases aligning to TRBD1. CDR1 DFQATT and CDR2 SNEGSKA come from the germline V gene (reference sequence). This CDR3 contains 13 residues. V lost 5 bases, J lost 3 bases, and 2 bases stayed unmatched. In DNA form, the CDR3 reads TGCAGTGCTCGGACAGGGGGCTACTATGGCTACACCTTC. Its translation: CSARTGGYYGYTF.

J is TRBJ2-7 and V is TRBV29-1; D may match TRBD1 or TRBD2 (6 bases each). Germline CDR1 is SQVTM and CDR2 is ANQGSEA. The germline V and J ends were trimmed by 1 base and 1 base, with 14 bases remaining between them. The CDR3 is 15 amino acids. The CDR3 region has the DNA TGCAGCGTTGAAGGTTATTGGGGGGCGTCCTACGAGCAGTACTTC. Translating gives CSVEGYWGASYEQYF.

This clonotype was found a few times. V and J are TRBV20-1 and TRBJ2-7; 10 bases fit TRBD1. In germline, CDR1 is DFQATT, CDR2 SNEGSKA (reference sequence). The length of the CDR3 is 17 residues. The V gene end was trimmed by 6 bases and the J gene end by 5 bases; junction bases not matched to a gene: 19. The CDR3 DNA reads as TGCAGTGCCGAAAATCCCGGGACAGGGGACGCCCCACACGAGCAGTACTTC. Its protein product is CSAENPGTGDAPHEQYF.

This chain links TRBV5-1 with TRBJ2-3; maybe TRBD2 (5 bases). Trimming removed 4 bases at V and 0 bases at J, with 9 bases between. The germline gives CDR1 SGHRS, CDR2 YFSETQ. CDR3 length equals 14 residues. The CDR3 is CASSRLTSTDTQYF. The CDR3 DNA is TGCGCCAGCAGCCGACTAACTAGCACAGATACGCAGTATTTT.

The chain employs TRBV18 and TRBJ1-4, with TRBD1 matching over 7 bases. The CDR3 contains 18 residues. J gave up 6 bases and V 10 bases, and 23 bases lay outside the gene matches. The germline V gene has CDR1 KGHSH and CDR2 LQKENI. In DNA, the CDR3 is TGTGCCACCCGACCGGGACAGCCAGCTCCCGAGTTCTATGAAAAACTGTTTTTT. Translating gives CATRPGQPAPEFYEKLFF. Variable domain in full (rest from reference TRBV18 and TRBJ1-4): NAGVMQNPRHLVRRRGQEARLRCSPMKGHSHVYWYRQLPEEGLKFMVYLQKENIIDESGMPKERFSAEFPKEGPSILRIQQVVRGDSAAYFCATRPGQPAPEFYEKLFFGSGTQLSVL.

This clonotype occurred once. V usage is TRBV2 and J usage is TRBJ2-7; TRBD1 or TRBD2 may be the D gene (6 bases each). Trimming cost V 4 bases and J 6 bases, with 13 bases left between them. The CDR3 runs 13 residues. Germline-derived CDR1 and CDR2 are SNHLY and FYNNEI. CDR3 in DNA: TGTGCCAGCAGTGCCCCGGGGGCTGGCGAGCAGTACTTC. As protein: CASSAPGAGEQYF.

This clonotype has a handful of counts. The V call is TRBV2, the J call TRBJ1-1; D call uncertain. This CDR3 is 17 amino acids long. The germline V gene encodes CDR1 SNHLY and CDR2 FYNNEI. The V end lost 0 bases, the J end lost 1 base, and 15 bases lay between the germline ends. For the CDR3, the DNA is TGTGCCAGCAGTGAAGCGATTGTTCCGACACCGAACACTGAAGCTTTCTTT. It specifies CASSEAIVPTPNTEAFF.

This clonotype was counted only a few times. The chain is built from TRBV30 and TRBJ2-3, with 12 bases fitting TRBD2. CDR1 and CDR2 (germline): GTSNPN, SVGIG (reference sequence). The CDR3 length is 15 residues. V shed 5 bases and J 5 bases; nucleotides not matched to a gene: 8. The CDR3 coding sequence is TGTGCCTGGGAATCTAGCGGGGGGGCCGGAGATACGCAGTATTTT. This encodes CAWESSGGAGDTQYF.

The chain is built from TRBV20-1 and TRBJ2-7, with a possible D match to TRBD2 (5 bases). Germline V gene sequence: CDR1 DFQATT, CDR2 SNEGSKA (reference sequence). This CDR3 has 11 residues. CDR3 sequence reads: CRVDYGYEQYF. The CDR3 coding sequence is TGCAGGGTAGACTATGGATACGAGCAGTACTTC.

This clonotype was counted at least ten times. The chain couples TRBV7-6 to TRBJ2-5; 8 nucleotides align to TRBD1. The V gene's germline CDR1 is SGHVS and CDR2 FNYEAQ. The CDR3 runs to 16 residues. J lost 1 base, V lost 1 base, and 5 bases had no gene match. CDR3 region: CASSLGQGIFQETQYF. The CDR3 DNA is TGTGCCAGCAGCTTAGGACAGGGGATTTTCCAAGAGACCCAGTACTTC.

Many counts were recorded for this clonotype. The chain combines TRBV7-9 with TRBJ2-5; a weak D match, TRBD2 (5 bases). The germline V and J ends were trimmed by 1 base and 4 bases, with 10 bases remaining between them. This CDR3 is 14 amino acids long. Per the germline V gene, CDR1 is SEHNR and CDR2 is FQNEAQ (reference sequence). CDR3 sequence (DNA): TGTGCCAGCAGCTTAGGCTCGGGGAGAGAGACCCAGTACTTC. Amino acid sequence: CASSLGSGRETQYF.

At least ten counts were recorded for this clonotype. The CDR3 region is CASSVNEKLFF. CDR3 nucleotide sequence: TGTGCCAGCAGCGTTAATGAAAAACTGTTTTTT. V usage is TRBV7-9 and J usage is TRBJ1-4; D is uncertain. The CDR3 has 11 amino acids. Looked up from germline, CDR1 is SEHNR and CDR2 is FQNEAQ (reference sequence). Trimming left V 5 bases short and J 4 bases short, with 2 bases between.

This clonotype was counted only a few times. The rearrangement uses TRBV28 and TRBJ2-1, with 9 bases aligning to TRBD2. The CDR3 totals 17 residues. Per the germline V gene, CDR1 is MDHEN and CDR2 is SYDVKM. V lost 0 bases to trimming and J lost 2 bases; unmatched junction nucleotides: 5. CDR3 sequence reads: CASSLWLAGDAYNEQFF. The CDR3, as DNA: TGTGCCAGCAGTTTATGGTTAGCGGGGGATGCCTACAATGAGCAGTTCTTC.

This clonotype was seen a handful of times. J is TRBJ2-1 and V is TRBV20-1, with D maybe TRBD2 (7 bases). V dropped 3 bases and J dropped 4 bases, with 16 bases sitting between them. Germline CDR1 and CDR2: DFQATT and SNEGSKA (reference sequence). The CDR3 is 15 residues long. The CDR3 sequence: CSARQRGALYNEQFF. In nucleotides, the CDR3 is TGCAGTGCTAGGCAACGGGGGGCTCTTTACAATGAGCAGTTCTTC.